These T cell receptor beta chains were read from a single sample in a study of blood T cell repertoires in COVID-19. The protocol was immunoSEQ multiplex PCR, while the TCRdb copy is restricted to in-frame clones and leaves out a portion. Seen here are a few hundred thousand clones, nearly 90% observed once, and the top ten hold 4% to 5.5%. The sequenced sample consisted of PBMCs or T cells enriched from blood (not recorded which). These receptors were taken from a woman under 30 with acute COVID-19. Each CDR3 is given with its conserved first and last residue. The order of the fields is V gene, J gene, CDR3 protein.

TRBV28	TRBJ1-4	CASIQQGSNEKLFF
TRBV3-1/TRBV3-2	TRBJ1-2	CASSQGARNNYDYTF
TRBV24-1	TRBJ1-2	CATSDLNSNYGYTF
TRBV7-3	TRBJ2-2	CASSSIAVAGGLRTGELFF
TRBV11-3	TRBJ1-1	CASSHRGITEAFF
TRBV3-1/TRBV3-2	TRBJ1-6	CASSQVEDSPLHF
TRBV27	TRBJ1-2	CASSLDPDSTGYTF
TRBV5-1	TRBJ2-3	CASSWTSGSTDTQYF
TRBV10-3	TRBJ1-1	CAISVSRNTEAFF
TRBV7-8	TRBJ1-5	CASSNRRVRDKSNQPQHF
TRBV24-1	TRBJ2-7	CATSDSAGGHEQYF
TRBV7-2	TRBJ1-5	CASSFDSGGRNQPQHF
TRBV18	TRBJ2-7	CASSPPGGSYEQYF
TRBV6-5	TRBJ2-7	CASSYRTAYEQYF
TRBV6-4	TRBJ2-1	CASSPSGIADYNEQFF
TRBV28	TRBJ2-3	CASTKGGAVSTDTQYF
TRBV7-3	TRBJ2-3	CASSLFGGSGPDTQYF
TRBV3-1/TRBV3-2	TRBJ1-6	CASSPSGLGSSPLHF
TRBV18	TRBJ2-2	CASSPYRLDTGELFF
TRBV7-2	TRBJ2-1	CASSKLAGVGNEQFF
TRBV27	TRBJ2-7	CASSLFGTGRLEQYF
TRBV19	TRBJ1-5	CASNKIDRVGNQPQHF
TRBV6-5	TRBJ2-1	CATSEVRGTKREQFF
TRBV7-9	TRBJ2-3	CASSLQAGVMDTQYF
TRBV6-4	TRBJ1-6	CASSAQGDSPLHF
TRBV9	TRBJ2-5	CASSAGTVQETQYF
TRBV15	TRBJ2-7	CATSREGGSYEQYF
TRBV7-8	TRBJ1-4	CASAPGGSREKLFF
TRBV28	TRBJ2-3	CASSPGPTDTQYF
TRBV7-3	TRBJ2-3	CASSHLAGGPRTPDTQYF
TRBV24-1	TRBJ2-5	CATSDPLAEETQYF
TRBV7-2	TRBJ2-1	CASSSWTSGRNNEQFF